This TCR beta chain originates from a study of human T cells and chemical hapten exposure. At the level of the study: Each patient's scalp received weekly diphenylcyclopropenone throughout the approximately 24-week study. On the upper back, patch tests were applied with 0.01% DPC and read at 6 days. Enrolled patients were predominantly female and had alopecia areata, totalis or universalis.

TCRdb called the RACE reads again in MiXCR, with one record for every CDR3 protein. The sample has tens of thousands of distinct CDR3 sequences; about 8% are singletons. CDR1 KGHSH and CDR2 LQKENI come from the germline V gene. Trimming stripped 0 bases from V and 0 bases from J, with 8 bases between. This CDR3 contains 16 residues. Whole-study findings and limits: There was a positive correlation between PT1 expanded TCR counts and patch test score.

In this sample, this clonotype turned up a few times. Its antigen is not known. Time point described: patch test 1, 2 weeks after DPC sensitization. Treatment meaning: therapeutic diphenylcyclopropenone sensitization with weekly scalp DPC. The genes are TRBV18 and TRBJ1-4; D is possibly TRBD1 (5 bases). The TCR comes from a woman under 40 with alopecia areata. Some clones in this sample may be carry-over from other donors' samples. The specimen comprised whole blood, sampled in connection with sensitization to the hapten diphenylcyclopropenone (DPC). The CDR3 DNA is TGTGCCAGCTCACCACCGACAGCAGCAACTAATGAAAAACTGTTTTTT. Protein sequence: CASSPPTAATNEKLFF.